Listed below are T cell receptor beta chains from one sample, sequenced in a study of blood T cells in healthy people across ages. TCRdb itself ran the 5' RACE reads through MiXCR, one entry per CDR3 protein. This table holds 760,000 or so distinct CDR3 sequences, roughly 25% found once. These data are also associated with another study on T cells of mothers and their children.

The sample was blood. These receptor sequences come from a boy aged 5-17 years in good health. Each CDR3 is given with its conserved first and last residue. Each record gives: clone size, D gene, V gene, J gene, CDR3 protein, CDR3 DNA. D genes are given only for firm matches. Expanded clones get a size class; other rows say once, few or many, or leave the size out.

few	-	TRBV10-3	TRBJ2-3	CAISDRRGRSRLPDTQYF	TGTGCCATCAGTGACCGACGGGGAAGGTCTAGGCTACCAGATACGCAGTATTTT
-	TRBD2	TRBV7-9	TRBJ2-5	CASSDGEASGGEETQYF	TGTGCCAGCAGCGACGGAGAGGCTAGCGGGGGAGAAGAGACCCAGTACTTC
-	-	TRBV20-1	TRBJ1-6	CSARDRGGYSPLHF	TGCAGTGCTAGGGATAGGGGTGGGTATTCACCCCTCCACTTT
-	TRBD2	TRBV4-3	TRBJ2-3	CASSQDLWGSGGHTISTDTQYF	TGCGCCAGCAGCCAAGATCTTTGGGGTAGCGGGGGCCACACAATCAGCACAGATACGCAGTATTTT
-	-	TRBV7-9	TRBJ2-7	CASSLLSGMDSYEQYF	TGTGCCAGCAGTTTATTGTCGGGGATGGACTCCTACGAGCAGTACTTC
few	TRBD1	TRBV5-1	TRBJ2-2	CASKLWTGDTGELFF	TGCGCCAGCAAACTGTGGACAGGGGACACCGGGGAGCTGTTTTTT
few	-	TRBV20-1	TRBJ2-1	CSARDYTGRRGDEQFF	TGCAGTGCTAGAGATTATACAGGGCGTAGAGGAGATGAGCAGTTCTTC
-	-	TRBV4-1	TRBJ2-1	CASSQEGAYEQFF	TGCGCCAGCAGCCAAGAAGGGGCTTACGAGCAGTTCTTC
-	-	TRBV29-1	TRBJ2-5	CSVEGSRDQETQYF	TGCAGCGTTGAAGGTAGCAGGGACCAAGAGACCCAGTACTTC
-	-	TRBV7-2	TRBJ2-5	CASSLGGLLEETQYF	TGTGCCAGCAGCTTAGGAGGACTGCTAGAGGAGACCCAGTACTTC
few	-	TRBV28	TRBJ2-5	CASSFEAGPKTQYF	TGTGCCAGCAGTTTTGAGGCAGGGCCAAAGACCCAGTACTTC